Below, one T cell receptor beta chain is given with its context. Antigen unknown. Profiling relied on immunoSEQ multiplex PCR, and the TCRdb table lists in-frame clones only, not all of them. There are about 600,000 clones in the sample; more than 95% occur only once, and 0.057% lies in the top ten. There were only Caucasian adults among the donors, and all lived in Nashville, Tennessee. Researchers partitioned CD4+ cells into CD45RA+ naive and CD45RA-negative memory subsets. This entry is derived from a study of shared clonotypes between healthy human individuals. Study-wide results and limits: The low donor count limited represented genetic and exposure-history diversity.

CDR3 length: 13 amino acids. Germline CDR1 reads SGHNT; CDR2 reads YENEEA. Trimming pared 1 base from V and 14 bases from J, leaving 16 bases between. This clonotype was obtained from a woman in her 30s in good health. The chain carries TRBV11-3 and TRBJ2-3; perhaps TRBD2 as D (5 bases). The sample consisted of naive CD4+ T cells sorted from blood. Indicated subset: CD45RA+ positively selected. CDR3 region: CASSLGPTGRRYF. The CDR3, as DNA: TGTGCCAGCAGCTTAGGTCCCACGGGAAGACGGTATTTT.